The next 5 T cell receptor beta chains were all read from a single sample in a study of blood T cells in healthy people across ages. Next came a second PCR, run for roughly 6 to 11 cycles, which used a sample-barcoded 5' primer along with a J-beta primer mix. One entry per CDR3 protein results from TCRdb running MiXCR on the 5' RACE reads. This sample yields 500,000 to 700,000 distinct CDR3 sequences, of which approximately 30% are seen a single time; 15% to 18% belongs to the top ten. The specimen sequenced was blood. Receptors originate from an elderly woman in good health.

This clonotype was found many times. This sequence joins TRBV4-3 and TRBJ1-2; D unresolved. CDR1 LGHNA and CDR2 YSLEER come from the germline V gene. CDR3 size: 14 residues. The ends were cut back, 0 bases at V and 4 bases at J, with 9 bases in the middle. This CDR3 reads CASSQDPRTYGYTF. The CDR3 DNA reads TGCGCCAGCAGCCAAGATCCCAGGACCTATGGCTACACCTTC.

Of note for this clonotype: One base away lies a much larger clone, so this may be a sequencing read error. V gene TRBV6-5 combines with J gene TRBJ1-1; tentative D call: TRBD1 (6 bases). This CDR3 is 14 amino acids long. Trimming pared 6 bases from V and 0 bases from J, leaving 11 bases between. Germline V lookup: CDR1 MNHEY, CDR2 SVGAGI. This chain's CDR3 is CASRWTEMNTEAFF. The CDR3 coding sequence is TGTGCCAGCAGGTGGACAGAGATGAACACTGAAGCTTTCTTT.

The genes are TRBV24-1 and TRBJ2-3, with D hard to call. This CDR3 has 13 residues. The V gene lost 9 bases and the J gene lost 1 base, with 10 bases spanning the gap. Per the germline V gene, CDR1 is KGHDR and CDR2 is SFDVKD. The CDR3 reads CATSGEGTDTQYF. The CDR3 region has the DNA TGTGCCACCTCTGGGGAAGGCACAGATACGCAGTATTTT.

On this clonotype itself: A much larger clone differs by one base, so this may be a read error. V gene TRBV29-1 combines with J gene TRBJ2-1; no definite D call. The CDR3 is 11 residues long. Germline CDR1 is SQVTM and CDR2 is ANQGSEA. Trimming pared 0 bases from V and 6 bases from J, leaving 3 bases between. CDR3 protein: CSVEESNEQFF. The CDR3, as DNA: TGCAGCGTTGAAGAGAGCAATGAGCAGTTCTTC.

The table lists this clonotype with many counts. The rearrangement links TRBV12-3 or TRBV12-4 to TRBJ2-1; TRBD1 aligns across 7 bases. V gave up 6 bases and J gave up 6 bases; unmatched junction bases: 11. This CDR3 spans 15 amino acids. The CDR3 nucleotides read TGTGCCAGCAGCCTATCGACAGGGATGGTCAATGAGCAGTTCTTC. Protein: CASSLSTGMVNEQFF.